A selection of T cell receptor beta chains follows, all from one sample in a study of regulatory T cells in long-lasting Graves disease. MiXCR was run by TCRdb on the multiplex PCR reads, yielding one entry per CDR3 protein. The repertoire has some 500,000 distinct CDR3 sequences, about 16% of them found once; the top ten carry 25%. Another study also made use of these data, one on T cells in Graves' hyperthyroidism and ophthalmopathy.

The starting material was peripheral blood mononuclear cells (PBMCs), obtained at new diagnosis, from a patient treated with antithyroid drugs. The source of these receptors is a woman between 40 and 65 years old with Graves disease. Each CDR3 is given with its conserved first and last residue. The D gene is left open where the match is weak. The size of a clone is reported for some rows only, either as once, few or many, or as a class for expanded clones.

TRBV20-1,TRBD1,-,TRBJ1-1,TGCAGTGCTAGGGGATTTTCGCAGGGGGCTTCGGACACTGAAGCTTTCTTT,CSARGFSQGASDTEAFF
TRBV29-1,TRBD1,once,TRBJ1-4,TGCAGCGTTGTTGGGGACAGGCTGGGGGAAAAACTGTTTTTT,CSVVGDRLGEKLFF
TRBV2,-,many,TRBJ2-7,TGTGCCAGCAATACGGGGGCTCCCTACGAGCAGTACTTC,CASNTGAPYEQYF
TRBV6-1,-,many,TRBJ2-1,TGTGCCAGCAGTGGAATGCGAGGGATCGGGCAGTTCTTC,CASSGMRGIGQFF
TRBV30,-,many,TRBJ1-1,TGTGCCTGGAGCCGACAGGAGAACACTGAAGCTTTCTTT,CAWSRQENTEAFF
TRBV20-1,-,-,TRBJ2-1,TGCAGTGCTAGTAGGGACATCGGCAATGAGCAGTTCTTC,CSASRDIGNEQFF
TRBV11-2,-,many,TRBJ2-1,TGTGCCAGCAGCTTGATTATGGGCTATGAGCAGTTCTTC,CASSLIMGYEQFF
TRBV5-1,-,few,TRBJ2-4,TGCGCCAGCAGCAATCCCCTTGCGGCCAAAAACATTCAGTACTTC,CASSNPLAAKNIQYF
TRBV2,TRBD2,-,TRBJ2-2,TGTGCCAGCAGCACGGGGGGGGCAAACACCGGGGAGCTGTTTTTT,CASSTGGANTGELFF
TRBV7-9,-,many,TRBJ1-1,TGTGCCAGCAGTGTATTCGGCACTGAAGCTTTCTTT,CASSVFGTEAFF